The clone carrying this TCR beta chain is medium-sized by share. Its antigen is as yet unknown. The V gene end was trimmed by 4 bases and the J gene end by 7 bases; junction bases not matched to a gene: 9. Germline CDR1 and CDR2: MNHEY and SVGAGI. This CDR3 contains 15 residues. This record comes from a study of vaccination and CD4 T cells after COVID-19. The Oncomine TCR Beta short-read assay was applied to DNA of cultured CD4+ T cells. From the PCR reads, TCRdb called clonotypes with MiXCR, one entry per CDR3 protein. The sample has about 21,000 distinct CDR3 sequences, roughly 35% seen once. Indicated time point: late sampling 161 to 241 days after vaccination in a few convalescent patients. Indicated treatment: approximately 9-day PBMC culture with coronavirus spike peptide pools or control peptides (ViraFEST assay).

The clonotype originates from a human donor who had recovered from COVID-19. J is TRBJ1-5 and V is TRBV6-5; 8 bases line up with TRBD1. The source material was CD4+ T cells from blood, cultured in vitro, sampled about 7 months after SARS-CoV-2 vaccination. As DNA, the CDR3 is TGTGCCAGCAGTTCGATGGACAGGGTCTCACAGCCCCAGCATTTT. It specifies CASSSMDRVSQPQHF.